This TCR beta chain came from a study of vaccination and CD4 T cells after COVID-19. Regarding this clonotype: Its antigen is unknown.

An Oncomine TCR Beta short-read assay was used to sequence the DNA from cultured CD4+ T cells. A single record per CDR3 protein comes from TCRdb applying MiXCR to the PCR reads. The data show about 20,000 distinct CDR3 sequences, with about three quarters seen just once and approximately 17% held by the top ten. The germline gives CDR1 SGHTA, CDR2 FQGNSA. There are 13 residues in the CDR3. Trimming shortened V by 1 base and J by 5 bases, and 8 bases separated the two germline ends. The sample's treatment: approximately 11-day PBMC culture with coronavirus spike peptide pools or control peptides (ViraFEST assay). Following a culture period (more than 9 days), negative selection was used to isolate CD4+ T cells.

This clonotype was obtained from a human donor who received a COVID-19 vaccine. The chain is built from TRBV7-2 and TRBJ2-5; D not resolved. The input for sequencing was CD4+ T cells from blood, cultured in vitro, taken after SARS-CoV-2 vaccination. CDR3 sequence (DNA): TGTGCCAGCAGCTTAGGTCTAGAGGAGACCCAGTACTTC. It codes for CASSLGLEETQYF.